One sample yielded the 31 T cell receptor beta chains listed below, sequenced in a study of early T cells in non-severe SARS-CoV-2 infection. TCRdb redid the calling of the 5' RACE reads with MiXCR, one entry per CDR3 protein. The sample holds roughly 75,000 distinct CDR3 sequences, over 8.5% seen once. Input material: whole blood. Every receptor here comes from an adult who was a healthcare worker with PCR-confirmed SARS-CoV-2 infection or an uninfected control (not recorded which).

This clonotype was found a few times. The chain recombines TRBV3-1 with TRBJ1-3; 8 bases line up with TRBD1. Germline V gene data show CDR1 as LGHDT and CDR2 as YNNKEL (reference sequence). CDR3 length: 14 residues. The ends lost 6 bases at V and 8 bases at J; junction bases unmatched: 9. The DNA for the CDR3 is TGTGCCAGCAGTCGGACAGGGAGAAAGGACACCATATATTTT. Protein sequence: CASSRTGRKDTIYF. Full variable domain (missing parts from reference TRBV3-1 and TRBJ1-3): DTAVSQTPKYLVTQMGNDKSIKCEQNLGHDTMYWYKQDSKKFLKIMFSYNNKELIINETVPNRFSPKSPDKAHLNLHINSLELGDSAVYFCASSRTGRKDTIYFGEGSWLTVV.

This clonotype was detected ten times or more. V and J are TRBV7-7 and TRBJ1-1; the D is unclear. Per the germline V gene, CDR1 is SSHAT and CDR2 is FNYEAQ (reference sequence). The germline V and J ends were trimmed by 0 bases and 3 bases, with 5 bases remaining between them. CDR3 length: 13 residues. The CDR3 DNA sequence: TGTGCCAGCAGCTTAGCTCAGGACACTGAAGCTTTCTTT. Its translation is CASSLAQDTEAFF. The full variable domain, its missing parts supplied by reference TRBV7-7 and TRBJ1-1, is GAGVSQSPRYKVTKRGQDVTLRCDPISSHATLYWYQQALGQGPEFLTYFNYEAQPDKSGLPSDRFSAERPEGSISTLTIQRTEQRDSAMYRCASSLAQDTEAFFGQGTRLTVV.

This clonotype occurred many times. V and J are TRBV7-2 and TRBJ2-1; TRBD2 agrees at 9 bases. The CDR3 spans 16 residues. J lost 4 bases, V lost 6 bases, and 10 bases had no gene match. Germline V lookup: CDR1 SGHTA, CDR2 FQGNSA. CDR3 DNA sequence: TGTGCCAGCAGACCCTCTAGGGCGGGAGGGTACAATGAGCAGTTCTTC. This translates into CASRPSRAGGYNEQFF. Complete variable domain (other parts from reference TRBV7-2 and TRBJ2-1): GAGVSQSPSNKVTEKGKDVELRCDPISGHTALYWYRQSLGQGLEFLIYFQGNSAPDKSGLPSDRFSAERTGGSVSTLTIQRTQQEDSAVYLCASRPSRAGGYNEQFFGPGTRLTVL.

The chain couples TRBV6-4 to TRBJ2-1; D gene uncertain. The CDR3 extends over 14 amino acids. Germline V gene data show CDR1 as MRHNA and CDR2 as SNTAGT. Trimming stripped 0 bases from V and 6 bases from J, with 9 bases between. CDR3 region: CASSDSKGSNEQFF. The DNA of the CDR3 is TGTGCCAGCAGTGACTCGAAAGGTTCCAATGAGCAGTTCTTC.

Only a few counts were recorded for this clonotype. The J gene is TRBJ2-7, the V gene TRBV9; weak D call: TRBD2 (5 bases). Germline CDR1 SGDLS, CDR2 YYNGEE. This CDR3 has 15 residues. Trimming shortened V by 4 bases and J by 0 bases, and 14 bases separated the two germline ends. This chain's CDR3 is CASSRHGEFSYEQYF. The CDR3 coding sequence is TGTGCCAGCAGCCGTCATGGGGAGTTCTCCTACGAGCAGTACTTC.

This clonotype was counted between two and nine times. The J gene is TRBJ1-1, the V gene TRBV2, with D perhaps matching TRBD1 (5 bases). Trimming removed 6 bases at V and 6 bases at J, with 11 bases between. Per the germline V gene, CDR1 is SNHLY and CDR2 is FYNNEI. This CDR3 has 12 amino acids. CDR3 residues: CASSLDISEAFF. CDR3 sequence (DNA): TGTGCCAGCAGCTTGGACATTTCTGAAGCTTTCTTT. The whole variable domain, filled in from reference TRBV2 and TRBJ1-1, reads EPEVTQTPSHQVTQMGQEVILRCVPISNHLYFYWYRQILGQKVEFLVSFYNNEISEKSEIFDDQFSVERPDGSNFTLKIRSTKLEDSAMYFCASSLDISEAFFGQGTRLTVV.

The chain couples TRBV12-3 or TRBV12-4 to TRBJ2-5, with 8 bases aligning to TRBD2. CDR3 length: 15 amino acids. Losses at the gene ends were 7 bases for V and 9 bases for J; bases not matched to a gene: 16. In nucleotides, the CDR3 is TGTGCCAGCACCCGGGGGGGGGCCCTGGGCAGTGCCCAGTACTTC. It specifies CASTRGGALGSAQYF.

This clonotype has more than one count but fewer than ten. The chain employs TRBV7-3 and TRBJ2-7, with D possibly TRBD2 on 6 matching bases. Germline V gene lookup returns CDR1 SGHTA and CDR2 FQGTGA. This CDR3 comprises 14 residues. V lost 2 bases, J lost 9 bases, and 17 bases lay in between. The CDR3 DNA sequence: TGTGCCAGCAGCTTAGGAGGGGTGGTTGGCTGGCAGTACTTC. Its protein is CASSLGGVVGWQYF.

The chain links TRBV5-5 to TRBJ1-2; D is ambiguous. This CDR3 has 14 amino acids. The V end was cut by 0 bases, the J end by 2 bases, with 8 bases between. CDR1 and CDR2 from the germline V gene are SGHKS and YYEKEE (reference sequence). In nucleotides, the CDR3 is TGTGCCAGCAGCTTGGATGGTGTCAACTATGGCTACACCTTC. This codes for CASSLDGVNYGYTF.

This clonotype was recorded a few times. V is TRBV25-1 and J is TRBJ2-1; 11 positions agree with TRBD2. The V gene's germline CDR1 is MGHDK and CDR2 SYGVNS. V dropped 5 bases and J dropped 8; count of bases not matched to a gene: 17. CDR3 length equals 18 residues. CDR3 region: CASSPFGTVLAGEHEQFF. CDR3 coding DNA: TGTGCCAGCAGTCCCTTCGGGACAGTACTAGCGGGAGAGCATGAGCAGTTCTTC.

The table lists this clonotype with a few counts. V usage is TRBV5-5 and J usage is TRBJ2-7; the match to TRBD2 covers 9 bases. The CDR3 spans 14 residues. The J segment lost 3 bases and the V segment lost 6 bases, leaving 7 bases of the junction unmatched. The germline CDR1 and CDR2 sequences are SGHKS and YYEKEE (reference sequence). CDR3 DNA: TGTGCCAGCAAAAGGGCGGGAGGGAGCTACGAGCAGTACTTC. Translating it yields CASKRAGGSYEQYF.

This chain joins TRBV6-1 and TRBJ2-3, with no clear D. Germline assignment: CDR1 MNHNS and CDR2 SASEGT. CDR3 length: 12 amino acids. V lost 1 base to trimming and J lost 5 bases, with 4 bases between them. The DNA of the CDR3 is TGTGCCAGCAGTGAAGTAGGAGATACGCAGTATTTT. Translation gives CASSEVGDTQYF.

Many counts were recorded for this clonotype. The chain combines TRBV10-3 with TRBJ1-1; 8 nucleotides align to TRBD1. The germline V gene encodes CDR1 ENHRY and CDR2 SYGVKD. The CDR3 consists of 12 residues. Trimming removed 5 bases from V and 11 bases from J; junction bases left unmatched: 7. The CDR3 coding sequence is TGTGCCATCAGTTCGGACAGGGTGCGCGCTTTCTTT. This translates into CAISSDRVRAFF.

This clonotype was counted a few times. The CDR3 loop is CASSHTRLAGYNEQFF. Written as DNA, the CDR3 is TGTGCCAGCAGTCACACTAGACTAGCGGGATACAATGAGCAGTTCTTC. The V gene is TRBV14, the J gene TRBJ2-1; 11 nucleotides line up with TRBD2. Per germline, CDR1 SGHDN and CDR2 FVKESK. This CDR3 region has 16 residues. Unmatched junction bases numbered 8, after V lost 6 bases and J lost 4 bases.

The chain links TRBV7-8 to TRBJ2-2; 9 bases fit TRBD1. With 2 bases clipped from V and 1 base from J, the junction kept 14 bases outside the gene matches. Germline CDR1 reads SGHVS; CDR2 reads FQNEAQ. This CDR3 has 20 amino acids. The CDR3 sequence is CASSLYNSQGALLNTGELFF. The CDR3 region has the DNA TGTGCCAGCAGCTTATATAACTCACAGGGGGCCCTTTTGAACACCGGGGAGCTGTTTTTT.

The table lists this clonotype with a few counts. This chain connects TRBV20-1 to TRBJ1-2; D remains unclear. The germline gives CDR1 DFQATT, CDR2 SNEGSKA (reference sequence). This CDR3 contains 12 residues. Trimming pared 1 base from V and 3 bases from J, leaving 6 bases between. The DNA for the CDR3 is TGCAGTGCTAGAGGGCGGGACTATGGCTACACCTTC. Amino acid sequence: CSARGRDYGYTF.

This clonotype came up a few times. The chain combines TRBV28 with TRBJ2-7, with 8 bases identical to TRBD2. Germline V gene data show CDR1 as MDHEN and CDR2 as SYDVKM. The CDR3 spans 17 residues. Losses at the gene ends were 1 base for V and 0 bases for J; bases not matched to a gene: 8. The CDR3 here is CASSLSAQTSGSYEQYF. The CDR3 region has the DNA TGTGCCAGCAGTTTATCGGCCCAAACTAGCGGCTCCTACGAGCAGTACTTC.

This clonotype was seen a handful of times. This chain joins TRBV4-1 and TRBJ1-1, with D maybe TRBD1 (6 bases). The CDR3 contains 14 residues. Per germline, CDR1 MGHRA and CDR2 YSYEKL. V lost 5 bases to trimming and J lost 0 bases, with 10 bases between them. This CDR3 reads CASSSQGLNTEAFF. CDR3 bases: TGCGCCAGCAGCTCACAGGGATTGAACACTGAAGCTTTCTTT.

There are many counts of this clonotype. This chain joins TRBV6-4 and TRBJ2-2; no reliable D call. Trimming cost V 0 bases and J 3 bases, with 11 bases left between them. Germline-derived CDR1 and CDR2 are MRHNA and SNTAGT. The CDR3 consists of 16 residues. CDR3 sequence: CASSDSTVRDTGELFF. In nucleotides, the CDR3 is TGTGCCAGCAGTGACTCAACGGTCCGGGACACCGGGGAGCTGTTTTTT.

This clonotype was seen ten or more times. The gene calls are TRBV28 and TRBJ2-4; D call uncertain. CDR3 length: 17 amino acids. CDR1 is MDHEN, CDR2 SYDVKM, per germline. V dropped 4 bases and J dropped 4 bases, with 20 bases sitting between them. Written as DNA, the CDR3 is TGTGCCAGCAGTTCACTCCACCGTGGCAGTAAGAAAAACATTCAGTACTTC. It codes for CASSSLHRGSKKNIQYF. Full variable domain (missing parts from reference TRBV28 and TRBJ2-4): DVKVTQSSRYLVKRTGEKVFLECVQDMDHENMFWYRQDPGLGLRLIYFSYDVKMKEKGDIPEGYSVSREKKERFSLILESASTNQTSMYLCASSSLHRGSKKNIQYFGAGTRLSVL.

This clonotype was seen at least ten times. V gene TRBV27 combines with J gene TRBJ2-4; tentatively, D is TRBD1 or TRBD2 (5 bases each). The V gene's germline CDR1 is MNHEY and CDR2 SMNVEV (reference sequence). The CDR3 has 14 amino acids. The germline V and J ends were trimmed by 6 bases and 2 bases, with 11 bases remaining between them. DNA of the CDR3: TGTGCCAGCAGCAAACGGGGCTCCAAAAACATTCAGTACTTC. Translation gives CASSKRGSKNIQYF.

The chain uses TRBV20-1 and TRBJ2-7, with a possible D match to TRBD1 (6 bases). The germline V gene encodes CDR1 DFQATT and CDR2 SNEGSKA (reference sequence). The CDR3 consists of 12 residues. V dropped 6 bases and J dropped 6 bases, with 15 bases sitting between them. The CDR3: CSATDRTAEQYF. The CDR3 DNA reads TGCAGTGCAACGGACAGAACGGCCGAGCAGTACTTC.

This chain uses TRBV11-2 with TRBJ1-1; TRBD1 is a possible D gene (6 bases). CDR3 size: 14 residues. The germline V and J ends were trimmed by 4 bases and 6 bases, with 15 bases remaining between them. The germline V gene has CDR1 SGHAT and CDR2 FQNNGV. Written as DNA, the CDR3 is TGTGCCAGCAGCTCACAGGGTACTGGGGCTGAAGCTTTCTTT. Translating gives CASSSQGTGAEAFF.

This clonotype was observed many times. The chain links TRBV15 to TRBJ2-5; 10 nucleotides match TRBD2. Looked up from germline, CDR1 is LNHNV and CDR2 is YYDKDF (reference sequence). This CDR3 spans 15 amino acids. V trimming: 1 base; J trimming: 5 bases; junction bases outside the gene matches: 4. The CDR3 DNA is TGTGCCACCAGCAGAGGAGCGGGAGGGAGTGAGACCCAGTACTTC. As protein: CATSRGAGGSETQYF. The complete variable domain, with remaining parts taken from reference TRBV15 and TRBJ2-5, reads DAMVIQNPRYQVTQFGKPVTLSCSQTLNHNVMYWYQQKSSQAPKLLFHYYDKDFNNEADTPDNFQSRRPNTSFCFLDIRSPGLGDTAMYLCATSRGAGGSETQYFGPGTRLLVL.

J is TRBJ2-2 and V is TRBV5-4; D is unclear. The CDR3 is made up of 15 amino acids. V was shortened by 4 bases and J by 1 base, with 11 bases between the two germline ends. Germline V gene data show CDR1 as SGHNT and CDR2 as YYREEE (reference sequence). CDR3 protein: CASSPMDGNTGELFF. Written as DNA, the CDR3 is TGTGCCAGCAGCCCGATGGACGGGAACACCGGGGAGCTGTTTTTT. The full variable domain, rest sourced from reference TRBV5-4 and TRBJ2-2, is ETGVTQSPTHLIKTRGQQVTLRCSSQSGHNTVSWYQQALGQGPQFIFQYYREEENGRGNFPPRFSGLQFPNYSSELNVNALELDDSALYLCASSPMDGNTGELFFGEGSRLTVL.

The V call is TRBV11-2, the J call TRBJ2-2; TRBD2 matches at 11 bases. Trimming took 3 bases from V and 2 from J; bases not matched to a gene: 8. There are 18 residues in the CDR3. Germline V CDR1 and CDR2: SGHAT, FQNNGV. The CDR3 is CASSFKPGLAENTGELFF. The CDR3 DNA is TGTGCCAGCAGCTTCAAACCGGGACTAGCGGAAAACACCGGGGAGCTGTTTTTT. Looking up the rest from reference TRBV11-2 and TRBJ2-2 gives the full variable domain: EAGVAQSPRYKIIEKRQSVAFWCNPISGHATLYWYQQILGQGPKLLIQFQNNGVVDDSQLPKDRFSAERLKGVDSTLKIQPAKLEDSAVYLCASSFKPGLAENTGELFFGEGSRLTVL.

The rearrangement joins TRBV5-1 to TRBJ2-2; no reliable D call. Trimming pared 0 bases from V and 3 bases from J, leaving 6 bases between. The CDR3 runs to 14 residues. Germline V CDR1 and CDR2: SGHRS, YFSETQ. The CDR3 bases are TGCGCCAGCAGCTTGGCGCCCCACACCGGGGAGCTGTTTTTT. It encodes CASSLAPHTGELFF.

This clonotype showed up many times. The chain is built from TRBV28 and TRBJ2-1; the D gene is possibly TRBD2 (5 bases). From germline, CDR1 is MDHEN and CDR2 SYDVKM. The CDR3 loop spans 13 amino acids. V lost 6 bases, J lost 7 bases, and 13 bases lay in between. Here the CDR3 DNA reads TGTGCCAGCAGACCTCTAGCTATAAATGAGCAGTTCTTC. Encoded protein: CASRPLAINEQFF.

This clonotype has ten or more counts. The chain recombines TRBV30 with TRBJ2-1; no reliable D call. The CDR3 has 14 residues. Trimming removed 3 bases from V and 4 bases from J, with 13 bases in between. Germline CDR1 GTSNPN, CDR2 SVGIG (reference sequence). In DNA form, the CDR3 reads TGTGCCTGGAGAGAGGAGACCTTATACAATGAGCAGTTCTTC. Amino acids: CAWREETLYNEQFF.

This chain uses TRBV20-1 with TRBJ2-1; TRBD1 is a possible D gene (5 bases). V lost 6 bases, J lost 9 bases, and 27 bases lay in between. Per germline, CDR1 DFQATT and CDR2 SNEGSKA (reference sequence). The CDR3 sequence is 16 residues long. CDR3 in DNA: TGCAGTGCCGCTACCAGGGCTAGGGCCCTCGGAAGTGAGCAGTTCTTC. This translates into CSAATRARALGSEQFF.

A few counts support this clonotype. V is TRBV7-2 and J is TRBJ2-2; D possibly corresponds to TRBD1 (5 bases). In germline, CDR1 is SGHTA, CDR2 FQGNSA. The V end lost 4 bases, the J end lost 0 bases, and 9 bases lay between the germline ends. The CDR3 loop spans 15 amino acids. The CDR3 loop reads CASSSSTANTGELFF. For the CDR3, the DNA is TGTGCCAGCAGCTCCTCGACAGCGAACACCGGGGAGCTGTTTTTT.